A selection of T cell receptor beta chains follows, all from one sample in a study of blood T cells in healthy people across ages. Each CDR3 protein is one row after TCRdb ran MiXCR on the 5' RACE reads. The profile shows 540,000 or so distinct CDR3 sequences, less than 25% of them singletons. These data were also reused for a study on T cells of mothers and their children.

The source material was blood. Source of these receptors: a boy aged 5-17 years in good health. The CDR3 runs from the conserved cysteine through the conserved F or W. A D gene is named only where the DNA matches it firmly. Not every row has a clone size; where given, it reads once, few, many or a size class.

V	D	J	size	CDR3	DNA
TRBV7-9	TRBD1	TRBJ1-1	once	CASSLVQGGNTEAFF	TGTGCCAGCAGCTTAGTCCAGGGGGGGAACACTGAAGCTTTCTTT
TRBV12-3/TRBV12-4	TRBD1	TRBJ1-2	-	CASMDRRSTHYGYTF	TGTGCCAGCATGGACAGGAGATCTACCCACTATGGCTACACCTTC
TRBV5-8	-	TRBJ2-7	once	CASSYLVAGNEQYF	TGTGCCAGCAGCTATCTGGTGGCAGGGAACGAGCAGTACTTC
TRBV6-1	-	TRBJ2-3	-	CASSVGEVDTQYF	TGTGCCAGCAGCGTGGGGGAGGTGGATACGCAGTATTTT
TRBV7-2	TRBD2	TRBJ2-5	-	CASSSTSGNRETQYF	TGTGCCAGCAGCTCGACTAGCGGAAATAGAGAGACCCAGTACTTC
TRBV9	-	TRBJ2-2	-	CASSVGAGSNSGELFF	TGTGCCAGCAGCGTCGGGGCAGGGTCCAATAGCGGGGAGCTGTTTTTT
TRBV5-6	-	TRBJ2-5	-	CASSLGDVGQETQYF	TGTGCCAGCAGCTTGGGGGACGTTGGGCAAGAGACCCAGTACTTC
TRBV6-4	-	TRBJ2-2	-	CASSDLAGDTGELFF	TGTGCCAGCAGTGACCTGGCAGGGGACACCGGGGAGCTGTTTTTT
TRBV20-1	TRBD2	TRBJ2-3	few	CSARDLAGITDTQYF	TGCAGTGCTAGAGATCTAGCGGGGATCACAGATACGCAGTATTTT
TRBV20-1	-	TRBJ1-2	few	CSARDLGQNGYTF	TGCAGTGCTAGAGATCTCGGACAGAATGGCTACACCTTC
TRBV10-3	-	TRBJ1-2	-	CAISTDNTYGYTF	TGTGCCATCAGTACCGACAATACCTATGGCTACACCTTC
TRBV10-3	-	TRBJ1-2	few	CAIRPLRINYGYTF	TGTGCCATCAGGCCCCTCCGGATTAACTATGGCTACACCTTC
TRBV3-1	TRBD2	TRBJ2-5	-	CASSQGRDYQETQYF	TGTGCCAGCAGCCAAGGGAGGGACTATCAAGAGACCCAGTACTTC
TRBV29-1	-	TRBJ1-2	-	CSVEEGGAYGYTF	TGCAGCGTTGAAGAGGGGGGGGCGTATGGCTACACCTTC
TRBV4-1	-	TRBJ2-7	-	CASSLGGHAPYEQYF	TGCGCCAGCAGCCTCGGGGGGCACGCCCCCTACGAGCAGTACTTC
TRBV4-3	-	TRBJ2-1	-	CASSLQPGSWQFF	TGCGCCAGCAGCCTTCAACCCGGGTCCTGGCAGTTCTTC
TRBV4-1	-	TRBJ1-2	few	CASSQGVYGYTF	TGCGCCAGCAGCCAAGGAGTCTATGGCTACACCTTC
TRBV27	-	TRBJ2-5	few	CASSRPGLTETQYF	TGTGCCAGCAGCAGACCAGGCCTTACGGAGACCCAGTACTTC
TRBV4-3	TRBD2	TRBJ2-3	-	CASSPNSGGRSTDTQYF	TGCGCCAGCAGCCCAAATAGCGGGGGGCGTAGCACAGATACGCAGTATTTT
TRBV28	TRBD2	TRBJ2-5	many	CASSLGGTSGKEQYF	TGTGCCAGCAGTTTGGGGGGGACTAGCGGGAAAGAGCAGTACTTC
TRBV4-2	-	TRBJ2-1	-	CASSPEGSYNEQFF	TGTGCCAGCAGCCCGGAGGGGTCCTACAATGAGCAGTTCTTC
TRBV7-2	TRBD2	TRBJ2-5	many	CASSSTSGGYQETQYF	TGTGCCAGCAGCTCGACTAGCGGGGGGTACCAAGAGACCCAGTACTTC
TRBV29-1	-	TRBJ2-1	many	CSVEVVLARNEQFF	TGCAGCGTTGAAGTAGTGTTAGCTAGGAATGAGCAGTTCTTC
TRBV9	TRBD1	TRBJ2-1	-	CASSVGTGTNEQFF	TGTGCCAGCAGCGTAGGGACAGGTACCAATGAGCAGTTCTTC
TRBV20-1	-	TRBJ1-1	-	CSARWVAEAFF	TGCAGTGCTAGATGGGTCGCTGAAGCTTTCTTT
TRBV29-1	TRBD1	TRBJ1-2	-	CSVEDRGGYGYTF	TGCAGCGTCGAAGACAGGGGAGGCTATGGCTACACCTTC
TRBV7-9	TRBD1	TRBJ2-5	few	CASSRQDRKEAQYF	TGTGCCAGCAGCCGCCAGGACAGGAAAGAGGCCCAGTACTTC
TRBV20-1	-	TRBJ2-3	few	CSASGQGPDTQYF	TGCAGTGCTAGTGGGCAGGGGCCAGATACGCAGTATTTT
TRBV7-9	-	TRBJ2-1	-	CASRARPIGRQESYNEQFF	TGTGCCAGCCGGGCCCGACCTATTGGCAGGCAAGAGTCCTACAATGAGCAGTTCTTC
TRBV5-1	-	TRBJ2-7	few	CASPSRSPVYEQYF	TGCGCCAGCCCATCAAGGAGCCCCGTCTACGAGCAGTACTTC
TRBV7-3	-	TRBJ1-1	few	CASSLNDFTEAFF	TGTGCCAGCAGCTTAAACGACTTCACTGAAGCTTTCTTT
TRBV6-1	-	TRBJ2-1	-	CASSELTTTNDLIDEQFF	TGTGCCAGCAGTGAGCTAACTACAACAAACGACTTGATCGATGAGCAGTTCTTC
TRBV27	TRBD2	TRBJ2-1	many	CASSILGGRVNEQFF	TGTGCCAGCAGTATCCTTGGCGGGAGGGTGAATGAGCAGTTCTTC
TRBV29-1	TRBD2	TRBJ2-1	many	CSAPGLVDYNEQFF	TGCAGCGCCCCGGGACTAGTCGATTACAATGAGCAGTTCTTC
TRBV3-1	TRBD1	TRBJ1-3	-	CASSQTGYQSSGNTIYF	TGTGCCAGCAGCCAGACAGGGTACCAAAGCTCTGGAAACACCATATATTTT
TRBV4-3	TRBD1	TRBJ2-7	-	CASSEGQGPYEQYF	TGCGCCAGCAGCGAGGGACAGGGACCTTACGAGCAGTACTTC
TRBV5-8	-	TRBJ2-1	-	CASSPGTLSYNEQFF	TGTGCCAGCAGCCCAGGGACGTTGTCCTACAATGAGCAGTTCTTC
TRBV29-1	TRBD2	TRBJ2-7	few	CSVPLPSLKREGLSYEQYF	TGCAGCGTCCCGCTACCATCCCTTAAGCGGGAGGGATTATCCTACGAGCAGTACTTC
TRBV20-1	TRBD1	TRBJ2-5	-	CSARDRGFPETQYF	TGCAGTGCTAGGGACAGGGGTTTCCCAGAGACCCAGTACTTC
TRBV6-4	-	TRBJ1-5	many	CASSEGSNQPQHF	TGTGCCAGCAGTGAGGGCAGCAATCAGCCCCAGCATTTT
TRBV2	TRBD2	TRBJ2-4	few	CASSERPSGAVIQYF	TGTGCCAGCAGTGAACGTCCCAGCGGGGCGGTCATTCAGTACTTC
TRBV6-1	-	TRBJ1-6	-	CASSHGVSSSYNSPLHF	TGTGCCAGCAGCCATGGAGTGTCTAGCTCCTATAATTCACCCCTCCACTTT
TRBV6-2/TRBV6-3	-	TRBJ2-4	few	CASSYSGTPRGIQYF	TGTGCCAGCAGTTATTCGGGGACTCCTAGGGGCATTCAGTACTTC
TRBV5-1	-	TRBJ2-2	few	CASSFRNSNTGELFF	TGCGCCAGCAGCTTTCGTAATAGCAACACCGGGGAGCTGTTTTTT
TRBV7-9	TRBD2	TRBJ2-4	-	CASSHLAGVSKNIQYF	TGTGCCAGCAGCCATCTAGCGGGAGTTTCCAAAAACATTCAGTACTTC
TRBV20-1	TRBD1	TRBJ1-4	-	CSAYGTGGEKLFF	TGCAGTGCTTACGGGACAGGGGGTGAAAAACTGTTTTTT
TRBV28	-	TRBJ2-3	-	CASRPPATDTQYF	TGTGCCAGTAGACCCCCGGCGACAGATACGCAGTATTTT
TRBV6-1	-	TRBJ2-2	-	CAMTLPNTGELFF	TGTGCAATGACACTTCCTAACACCGGGGAGCTGTTTTTT
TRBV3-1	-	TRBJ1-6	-	CASSQGANSPLHF	TGTGCCAGCAGCCAAGGAGCTAATTCACCCCTCCACTTT
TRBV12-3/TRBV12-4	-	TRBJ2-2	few	CASSLGHNTGELFF	TGTGCCAGCAGCCTGGGACATAACACCGGGGAGCTGTTTTTT
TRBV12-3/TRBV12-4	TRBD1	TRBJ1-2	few	CASSSGTGIGYGYTF	TGTGCCAGCAGTTCCGGGACAGGGATCGGCTATGGCTACACCTTC
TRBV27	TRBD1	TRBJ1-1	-	CASRWAGGNTEAFF	TGTGCCAGCAGGTGGGCAGGGGGAAACACTGAAGCTTTCTTT
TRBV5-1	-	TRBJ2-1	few	CASSDEQFF	TGCGCCAGCAGTGATGAGCAGTTCTTC